The next 3 T cell receptor beta chains were all read from a single sample in a study of siplizumab effects on memory and regulatory T cells. Data came from immunoSEQ multiplex PCR; TCRdb stores just in-frame clones and leaves some out. There are some 81,000 clones in the sample; 85% to 95% occur only once, and 15% to 20% lies in the top ten. Sequencing was performed on CD8+ T cells sorted from blood. These receptor sequences come from a human donor in good health.

The V call is TRBV11-2, the J call TRBJ2-2, with TRBD2 as a possible D gene (5 bases). The CDR3 has 14 residues. Trimming left V 0 bases short and J 7 bases short, with 9 bases between. Germline-derived CDR1 and CDR2 are SGHAT and FQNNGV. In DNA form, the CDR3 reads TGTGCCAGCAGCTTAGATTGGGCGGGCGGGGAGCTGTTTTTT. Protein: CASSLDWAGGELFF.

CDR3: CASSLFPTGGPYEQYF. Written as DNA, the CDR3 is TGTGCCAGCAGCTTATTTCCGACGGGAGGGCCCTACGAGCAGTACTTC. V and J are TRBV7-2 and TRBJ2-7; TRBD2 aligns across 8 bases. The CDR3 runs 16 residues. J gave up 2 bases and V 2 bases, and 8 bases lay outside the gene matches. The germline gives CDR1 SGHTA, CDR2 FQGNSA. The full variable domain, with the rest looked up from reference TRBV7-2 and TRBJ2-7, is GAGVSQSPSNKVTEKGKDVELRCDPISGHTALYWYRQSLGQGLEFLIYFQGNSAPDKSGLPSDRFSAERTGGSVSTLTIQRTQQEDSAVYLCASSLFPTGGPYEQYFGPGTRLTVT.

The chain couples TRBV27 to TRBJ2-3, with 8 nucleotides matching TRBD2. CDR3 length equals 17 residues. V lost 4 bases, J lost 2 bases, and 11 bases stayed unmatched. Germline lookup yields CDR1 MNHEY and CDR2 SMNVEV (reference sequence). The CDR3 region is CASSSQPQTSDTDTQYF. For the CDR3, the DNA is TGTGCCAGCAGTTCCCAGCCCCAGACTAGCGACACAGATACGCAGTATTTT.